A single sample is the source of the 26 T cell receptor beta chains below, sequenced in a study of immune cell composition in non-small cell lung cancer. Some clones are missing from TCRdb's copy, which holds only in-frame ones; the method was immunoSEQ multiplex PCR. The table has about 5,600 clones, roughly 78% seen once. Sequences were obtained from lung tumor tissue. The receptors here all came from a human donor with non-small cell lung cancer.

This clone occurred a few times. The CDR3 region has the DNA TGTGCCAGCAGCTTCACAGGGACAGATACGCAGTATTTT. It codes for CASSFTGTDTQYF. V and J are TRBV7-9 and TRBJ2-3; weak D call: TRBD1 (6 bases). The CDR3 is 13 residues long. V dropped 3 bases and J dropped 3 bases, with 7 bases sitting between them. Germline CDR1 is SEHNR and CDR2 is FQNEAQ (reference sequence).

The chain couples TRBV7-6 to TRBJ1-3; D uncertain. The CDR3 spans 14 residues. CDR1 is SGHVS and CDR2 is FNYEAQ in the germline V gene. Trimming stripped 1 base from V and 0 bases from J, with 4 bases between. CDR3 residues: CASSLGASGNTIYF. The CDR3 DNA follows: TGTGCCAGCAGCTTAGGGGCCTCTGGAAACACCATATATTTT.

The chain employs TRBV5-1 and TRBJ1-1; D remains ambiguous. Trimming shortened V by 4 bases and J by 3 bases, and 13 bases separated the two germline ends. The germline gives CDR1 SGHRS, CDR2 YFSETQ. The CDR3 totals 14 residues. In DNA, the CDR3 is TGCGCCAGCAGCCTTTACGGGTTTGACACTGAAGCTTTCTTT. Residues: CASSLYGFDTEAFF.

The gene calls are TRBV28 and TRBJ2-7; 8 nucleotides line up with TRBD1. This CDR3 is built from 15 residues. Germline assignment: CDR1 MDHEN and CDR2 SYDVKM. V shed 6 bases, J shed 0 bases, and the junction held 7 bases outside the gene matches. The CDR3 is CASRVDRASSYEQYF. CDR3 in DNA: TGTGCCAGCAGGGTGGACAGGGCAAGCTCCTACGAGCAGTACTTC.

The V and J genes are TRBV12-5 and TRBJ2-3, with TRBD2 matching over 8 bases. The CDR3 extends over 13 amino acids. V was pared by 7 bases and J by 4 bases, with 4 bases of the junction left unmatched. The germline CDR1 and CDR2 sequences are LGHNT and FRNRAP. CDR3 in DNA: TGTGCTAGTGCTCGGGGGGGGGCAGATACGCAGTATTTT. This sequence encodes CASARGGADTQYF.

This clone is large (0.1 to 1%) by share. The chain employs TRBV7-6 and TRBJ2-2; 14 bases are a match to TRBD2. In germline, CDR1 is SGHVS, CDR2 FNYEAQ. V dropped 4 bases and J dropped 6; count of bases not matched to a gene: 7. The CDR3 is made up of 17 amino acids. The CDR3 nucleotides are TGTGCCAGCAGCTCGGGACTAGCGGGGGCCGGGGCCGGGGAGCTGTTTTTT. Translated, it gives CASSSGLAGAGAGELFF.

CDR3 in DNA: TGTGCCAGCAGCCCCCGGGATAGTATGGAGACCCAGTACTTC. This gives the protein CASSPRDSMETQYF. The chain uses TRBV7-2 and TRBJ2-5; a weak D match, TRBD2 (5 bases). CDR1 and CDR2 (germline): SGHTA, FQGNSA. The CDR3 has 14 amino acids. Deletions cut 5 bases from V and 5 bases from J, with 15 bases between. The whole variable domain, filled in from reference TRBV7-2 and TRBJ2-5, reads GAGVSQSPSNKVTEKGKDVELRCDPISGHTALYWYRQSLGQGLEFLIYFQGNSAPDKSGLPSDRFSAERTGGSVSTLTIQRTQQEDSAVYLCASSPRDSMETQYFGPGTRLLVL.

The chain joins TRBV7-2 to TRBJ2-7; D is unclear. This CDR3 comprises 15 residues. Germline CDR1 is SGHTA and CDR2 is FQGNSA. V lost 8 bases and J lost 3, with 20 bases in between. CDR3 sequence reads: CASRPTSTLFYEQYF. The CDR3 region has the DNA TGTGCCAGCCGACCGACTTCGACGTTGTTCTACGAGCAGTACTTC.

The rearrangement links TRBV7-9 to TRBJ2-5; TRBD2 might be the D (6 bases). The CDR3 consists of 15 residues. The germline CDR1 and CDR2 sequences are SEHNR and FQNEAQ (reference sequence). Trimming took off 5 bases at V and 4 bases at J, with 17 bases between the two ends. CDR3 residues: CASSPRYDGRETQYF. As DNA, the CDR3 is TGTGCCAGCAGCCCGCGGTATGACGGGAGAGAGACCCAGTACTTC.

In its sample, this clone was seen a few times. V is TRBV4-1 and J is TRBJ2-2; D unresolved. This CDR3 contains 14 residues. Germline V gene data show CDR1 as MGHRA and CDR2 as YSYEKL. Between the trimmed V and J ends, which lost 6 bases and 2 bases, there was a span of 10 bases. The DNA of the CDR3 is TGCGCCAGCAGAACCGGGTCTAACACCGGGGAGCTGTTTTTT. Translating gives CASRTGSNTGELFF.

By sample share, this clone is medium-sized. The rearrangement links TRBV7-9 to TRBJ2-7; D remains unclear. The germline CDR1 and CDR2 sequences are SEHNR and FQNEAQ (reference sequence). The germline V and J ends were trimmed by 5 bases and 1 base, with 3 bases remaining between them. The CDR3 runs 11 residues. The CDR3 DNA is TGTGCCAGCAGCACATCCTACGAGCAGTACTTC. Protein sequence: CASSTSYEQYF.

V and J are TRBV9 and TRBJ1-5, with TRBD1 as a possible D gene (5 bases). Germline V gene data show CDR1 as SGDLS and CDR2 as YYNGEE. The CDR3 runs 14 residues. V lost 4 bases to trimming and J lost 1 base, with 9 bases between them. The CDR3 loop is CASSRGVSNQPQHF. The CDR3 DNA sequence: TGTGCCAGCAGCCGGGGGGTAAGCAATCAGCCCCAGCATTTT.

The CDR3 sequence is CASSPGTGNSPLHF. The CDR3 coding sequence is TGTGCCAGCTCACCTGGGACAGGGAATTCACCCCTCCACTTT. V usage is TRBV18 and J usage is TRBJ1-6, with TRBD1 matching 9 bases. CDR1 and CDR2 from the germline V gene are KGHSH and LQKENI. The CDR3 sequence is 14 residues long. V lost 3 bases to trimming and J lost 7 bases; unmatched junction nucleotides: 1.

The V gene is TRBV6-6, the J gene TRBJ1-6, with 8 positions matching TRBD1. V trimming: 2 bases; J trimming: 12 bases; junction bases outside the gene matches: 6. CDR1 and CDR2 from the germline V gene are MNHNY and SVGAGI (reference sequence). There are 14 residues in the CDR3. CDR3 protein: CASSYGQGALPLHF. The CDR3 DNA reads as TGTGCCAGCAGTTACGGGCAGGGGGCCTTACCCCTCCACTTT.

A note on this clone: The sample carries other DNA sequences with the same CDR3. The chain has TRBV4-1 and TRBJ2-3; 9 nucleotides align to TRBD2. Germline V gives CDR1 MGHRA, CDR2 YSYEKL. This CDR3 has 17 amino acids. The V segment lost 0 bases and the J segment 4 bases; nucleotides outside the gene matches: 8. As DNA, the CDR3 is TGCGCCAGCAGCCAAGAGGGCGTGACTAGCGGCGCAGATACGCAGTATTTT. Translating gives CASSQEGVTSGADTQYF.

V usage is TRBV5-1 and J usage is TRBJ2-7; a possible D gene is TRBD2 (5 bases). Between the trimmed V and J ends, which lost 4 bases and 7 bases, there was a span of 18 bases. Germline V gene data show CDR1 as SGHRS and CDR2 as YFSETQ. The CDR3 covers 14 residues. As DNA, the CDR3 is TGCGCCAGCAGCATCGCGGGCGGGTTGAGTGAGCAGTACTTC. As protein: CASSIAGGLSEQYF.

V and J are TRBV7-6 and TRBJ1-2, with TRBD1 matching 11 bases. V gave up 5 bases and J gave up 3 bases; unmatched junction bases: 11. This CDR3 spans 17 amino acids. CDR1 is SGHVS, CDR2 FNYEAQ, per germline. The CDR3 reads CASSPRDRGAFHYGYTF. CDR3 sequence (DNA): TGTGCCAGCAGCCCGCGGGACAGGGGGGCTTTTCACTATGGCTACACCTTC.

The J gene is TRBJ2-2, the V gene TRBV19; D gene ambiguous. Germline CDR1 reads LNHDA; CDR2 reads SQIVND (reference sequence). Trimming took off 3 bases at V and 4 bases at J, with 9 bases between the two ends. This CDR3 has 14 residues. CDR3 amino acids: CASSILQSTGELFF. DNA of the CDR3: TGTGCCAGTAGTATCCTACAGTCCACCGGGGAGCTGTTTTTT. The full variable domain, rest sourced from reference TRBV19 and TRBJ2-2, is DGGITQSPKYLFRKEGQNVTLSCEQNLNHDAMYWYRQDPGQGLRLIYYSQIVNDFQKGDIAEGYSVSREKKESFPLTVTSAQKNPTAFYLCASSILQSTGELFFGEGSRLTVL.

The chain links TRBV2 to TRBJ2-7, with D perhaps matching TRBD1 (6 bases). The CDR3 is 15 residues long. Germline loops: CDR1 SNHLY, CDR2 FYNNEI. Trimming pared 6 bases from V and 0 bases from J, leaving 15 bases between. CDR3 sequence reads: CASREKTGSSYEQYF. CDR3 DNA: TGTGCCAGCAGAGAAAAGACAGGAAGCTCCTACGAGCAGTACTTC.

V and J are TRBV28 and TRBJ2-7, with TRBD1 matching over 8 bases. V lost 9 bases, J lost 4 bases, and 17 bases stayed unmatched. There are 16 residues in the CDR3. Germline V CDR1 and CDR2: MDHEN, SYDVKM. The CDR3 spells CASWSPPAGGRYEQYF. DNA for the CDR3: TGTGCCAGTTGGAGCCCCCCCGCAGGGGGCCGGTACGAGCAGTACTTC.

The chain has TRBV6-5 and TRBJ2-3; 11 bases are a match to TRBD2. The V and J ends lost 6 bases and 1 base, in that order; junction bases with no gene match: 3. Per germline, CDR1 MNHEY and CDR2 SVGAGI. CDR3 length: 15 amino acids. For the CDR3, the DNA is TGTGCCAGCAGCTATAGCGGGGGGGGCACAGATACGCAGTATTTT. It encodes CASSYSGGGTDTQYF.

The chain has TRBV18 and TRBJ2-6; no clear D gene. The CDR3 is made up of 14 amino acids. Germline CDR1 is KGHSH and CDR2 is LQKENI. Trimming shortened V by 6 bases and J by 0 bases, and 6 bases separated the two germline ends. DNA of the CDR3: TGTGCCAGCTCCCTCCCCTCTGGGGCCAACGTCCTGACTTTC. This sequence encodes CASSLPSGANVLTF.

The chain uses TRBV4-3 and TRBJ2-7; 9 bases line up with TRBD2. V dropped 1 base and J dropped 3; count of bases not matched to a gene: 7. Germline CDR1 is LGHNA and CDR2 is YSLEER. This CDR3 spans 16 amino acids. For the CDR3, the DNA is TGCGCCAGCAGCCAAGTGGGCAGCGGGGGGTACTACGAGCAGTACTTC. It encodes CASSQVGSGGYYEQYF.

DNA of the CDR3: TGTGCCAGCAGTTACCCCCCGGGACAGGCCAAAAACATTCAGTACTTC. Protein sequence: CASSYPPGQAKNIQYF. The chain couples TRBV28 to TRBJ2-4, with 7 positions matching TRBD1. The CDR3 has 16 residues. With 4 bases clipped from V and 1 base from J, the junction kept 7 bases outside the gene matches. Germline V gives CDR1 MDHEN, CDR2 SYDVKM.

This chain joins TRBV5-1 and TRBJ1-2, with D tentatively TRBD1 (6 bases). The CDR3 runs 15 residues. Trimming pared 7 bases from V and 7 bases from J, leaving 23 bases between. Looked up from germline, CDR1 is SGHRS and CDR2 is YFSETQ. This CDR3 is CASAGAQDQGGGYTF. The CDR3 DNA follows: TGCGCCAGCGCCGGAGCACAGGACCAAGGGGGTGGCTACACCTTC. The entire variable domain, with the rest obtained from reference TRBV5-1 and TRBJ1-2, is as follows: KAGVTQTPRYLIKTRGQQVTLSCSPISGHRSVSWYQQTPGQGLQFLFEYFSETQRNKGNFPGRFSGRQFSNSRSEMNVSTLELGDSALYLCASAGAQDQGGGYTFGSGTRLTVV.

The chain recombines TRBV2 with TRBJ1-2; D remains ambiguous. V was clipped by 6 bases and J by 2 bases, with 7 bases between them. This CDR3 is 12 amino acids long. Germline values: CDR1 SNHLY, CDR2 FYNNEI. For the CDR3, the DNA is TGTGCCAGCAGGCCCGGGAACTATGGCTACACCTTC. As protein: CASRPGNYGYTF.